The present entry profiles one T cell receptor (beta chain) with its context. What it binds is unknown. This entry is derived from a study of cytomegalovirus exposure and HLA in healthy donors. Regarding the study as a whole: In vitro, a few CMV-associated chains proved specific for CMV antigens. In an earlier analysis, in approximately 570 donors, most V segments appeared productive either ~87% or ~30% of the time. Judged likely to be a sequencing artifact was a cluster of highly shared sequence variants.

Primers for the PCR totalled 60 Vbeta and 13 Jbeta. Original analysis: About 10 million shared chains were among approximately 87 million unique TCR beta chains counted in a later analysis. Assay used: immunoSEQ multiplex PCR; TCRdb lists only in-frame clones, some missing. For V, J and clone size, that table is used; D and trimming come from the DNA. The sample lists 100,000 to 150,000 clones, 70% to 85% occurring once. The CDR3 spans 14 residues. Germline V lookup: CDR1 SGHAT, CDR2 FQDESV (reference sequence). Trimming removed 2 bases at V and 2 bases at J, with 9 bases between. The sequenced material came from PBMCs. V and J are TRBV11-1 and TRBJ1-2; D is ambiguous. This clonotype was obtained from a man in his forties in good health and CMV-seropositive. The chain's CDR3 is CASSLRQGNYGYTF. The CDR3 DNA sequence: TGTGCCAGCAGCTTAAGACAAGGAAACTATGGCTACACCTTC.